The rows below give T cell receptor beta chains drawn from one sample of a study of chemoradiotherapy in HPV16-positive cancers. Clones were sequenced by immunoSEQ multiplex PCR, and TCRdb holds only the in-frame ones, with some missing. The table lists about 24,000 clones, 80% to 95% of them singletons, with roughly 16% in the top ten. Sequenced here: blood, sampled from a patient who underwent chemoradiotherapy. These receptors all come from a human donor with HPV-associated anogenital cancer. Both conserved end residues are part of each CDR3. Fields, in order: clone size, V gene, J gene, D gene, CDR3 DNA, CDR3 protein. A D gene is named only where the DNA matches it firmly. Clone sizes are given selectively: once, few, many, or a class where the clone is expanded.

-	TRBV7-2	TRBJ2-7	TRBD1	TGTGCCAGCAGCTTCGGACAGGCGGTATCCTACGAGCAGTACTTC	CASSFGQAVSYEQYF
-	TRBV29-1	TRBJ1-2	TRBD1	TGCAGCTACGGACAGGATAACTATGGCTACACCTTC	CSYGQDNYGYTF
-	TRBV6-5	TRBJ2-3	-	TGTGCCAGCAGTTATGGAGCCCGTTCAGATACGCAGTATTTT	CASSYGARSDTQYF
-	TRBV4-2	TRBJ2-1	TRBD2	TGTGCCAGCAGCCAAGAACCCAGCGGGAGCTCCTACAATGAGCAGTTCTTC	CASSQEPSGSSYNEQFF
-	TRBV19	TRBJ1-2	-	TGTGCCAGTAGTATCCAACAGGAAGCTAACTATGGCTACACCTTC	CASSIQQEANYGYTF
-	TRBV5-4	TRBJ2-5	-	TGTGCCAGCAGCCTTGACTCCCAAGAGACCCAGTACTTC	CASSLDSQETQYF
-	TRBV13	TRBJ1-2	-	TGTGCCAGCAGCCCCTATTTGGGTGGCTACACCTTC	CASSPYLGGYTF
-	TRBV7-7	TRBJ1-1	-	TGTGCCAGCAGCTTAGGGCCGGGGAGAATGAACACTGAAGCTTTCTTT	CASSLGPGRMNTEAFF
-	TRBV6-5	TRBJ1-2	TRBD1	TGTGCCAGCAGTTACGGGACAGGGCTAAACTATGGCTACACCTTC	CASSYGTGLNYGYTF
-	TRBV19	TRBJ2-3	-	TGTGCCAGTAGTGACCGACCAGGGGTTTTCGTGCCAGATACGCAGTATTTT	CASSDRPGVFVPDTQYF
-	TRBV5-1	TRBJ1-2	TRBD1	TGCGCCAGCAGCTCCTATCGGGACAGGGGTTGGAACTACACCTTC	CASSSYRDRGWNYTF
-	TRBV28	TRBJ2-7	-	TGTGCCAGCAGTCAACTTCTACTAGCTTCCTACGAGCAGTACTTC	CASSQLLLASYEQYF
-	TRBV6-4	TRBJ1-2	-	TGTGCCAGCAGTGAAACAGGGACAAGTAACTATGGCTACACCTTC	CASSETGTSNYGYTF
-	TRBV6-1	TRBJ1-5	TRBD1	TGTGCCAGCAGTGAAAACCCGGGACAGGGGAATCAGCCCCAGCATTTT	CASSENPGQGNQPQHF
-	TRBV13	TRBJ2-7	-	TGTGCCAGCAGCCGCAGGGGTTACGAGCAGTACTTC	CASSRRGYEQYF
-	TRBV12-5	TRBJ1-1	-	TGTGCTAGTGGGTTGGGCCAAATGGCTGCTTTCTTT	CASGLGQMAAFF
-	TRBV11-2	TRBJ2-3	TRBD2	TGTGCCAGCAGCATTGGGCGGGGGAGCACAGATACGCAGTATTTT	CASSIGRGSTDTQYF
-	TRBV10-2	TRBJ2-1	TRBD2	TGCGCCAGCAGTGACGGACTAGCGGGGGGCTCGGGGCAGTTCTTC	CASSDGLAGGSGQFF
-	TRBV27	TRBJ1-2	-	TGTGCCAGCAGTTCACAATCTAGACAGACCTATGGCTACACCTTC	CASSSQSRQTYGYTF
-	TRBV7-8	TRBJ1-5	TRBD1	TGTGCCAGCAGCCCCACAGAGGCAGGGGGCGACCAGCCCCAGCATTTT	CASSPTEAGGDQPQHF
-	TRBV6-5	TRBJ1-5	-	TGTGCCAGCAGTGCAAGCCAGCCCCAGCATTTT	CASSASQPQHF
-	TRBV4-1	TRBJ1-2	-	TGCGCCAGCAGCCAAGTGGGCCAGCAGTTCTTCTATGGCTACACCTTC	CASSQVGQQFFYGYTF
-	TRBV10-2	TRBJ2-5	TRBD2	TGCGCCAGCAGTGACACCTTGACTAGCGGGGATGAGACCCAGTACTTC	CASSDTLTSGDETQYF
-	TRBV5-1	TRBJ1-1	-	TGCGCCAGCAGCTTGCTCGTCAGTGGGGGAGCTTTCTTT	CASSLLVSGGAFF
-	TRBV11-2	TRBJ2-5	-	TGTGCCAGCAGCCTATCTAGCTCCGGGGAGACCCAGTACTTC	CASSLSSSGETQYF
-	TRBV7-9	TRBJ1-1	-	TGTGCCAGCAGCTTAAGTGAGGACAACACTGAAGCTTTCTTT	CASSLSEDNTEAFF
-	TRBV4-3	TRBJ1-4	-	TGCGCCAGCAGCCAAGATGGGGGAGGTTTTGAAAAACTGTTTTTT	CASSQDGGGFEKLFF
-	TRBV28	TRBJ2-3	-	TGTGCCAGCAGTTCCACCCTGCCTAGCACAGATACGCAGTATTTT	CASSSTLPSTDTQYF
-	TRBV19	TRBJ1-5	TRBD1	TGTGCCAGTAGTATGACAGGGTTTAATCAGCCCCAGCATTTT	CASSMTGFNQPQHF
few	TRBV14	TRBJ1-1	-	TGTGCCAGCAGCCAACCGGGACAGAACACTGAAGCTTTCTTT	CASSQPGQNTEAFF
-	TRBV18	TRBJ1-2	-	TGTGCCAGCTCACCACCTGCAGGCACTAACTATGGCTGCACCTTC	CASSPPAGTNYGCTF
-	TRBV12-5	TRBJ2-2	-	TGTGCTAGTGGAAACCAGGGACCCGGGGAGCTGTTTTTT	CASGNQGPGELFF
-	TRBV5-1	TRBJ1-6	-	TGCGCCAGCAGCTTGGGCGGGTCAGGGACTTCACCCCTCCACTTT	CASSLGGSGTSPLHF
-	TRBV19	TRBJ2-1	-	TGTGCCAGTAGGGTAAGGGGATCGGATGAGCAGTTCTTC	CASRVRGSDEQFF
-	TRBV19	TRBJ1-1	TRBD1	TGTGCCAGTAGTATCGGGCAGGGGGCCGGCACTGAAGCTTTCTTT	CASSIGQGAGTEAFF
-	TRBV29-1	TRBJ2-5	TRBD2	TGCAGCGTTGAAGATCTTCCTCGGACTAGCGGGGAGACCCAGTACTTC	CSVEDLPRTSGETQYF
-	TRBV7-9	TRBJ2-1	TRBD1	TGTGCCAGCAGCCCAGCAGGGGGTGGGTACAATGAGCAGTTCTTC	CASSPAGGGYNEQFF
-	TRBV4-3	TRBJ2-1	TRBD2	TGCGCCAGCAGCCACGGACTAGCGGGGGGCCTTTACAATGAGCAGTTCTTC	CASSHGLAGGLYNEQFF
once	TRBV9	TRBJ2-2	TRBD2	TGTGCCAGCAGCGGGCGGGGGGCCAACACCGGGGAGCTGTTTTTT	CASSGRGANTGELFF
-	TRBV4-3	TRBJ2-7	-	TGCGCCAGCAGCCAAGACCACTCCTACGAGCAGTACTTC	CASSQDHSYEQYF
-	TRBV7-7	TRBJ2-2	-	TGTGCCAGCAGCTGGGAGGCGGGGGCACGTACCGGGGAGCTGTTTTTT	CASSWEAGARTGELFF
once	TRBV6-5	TRBJ2-6	-	TGTGCCAGCAGCACAGCAGGGTCAGGGGCCAACGTCCTGACTTTC	CASSTAGSGANVLTF
-	TRBV4-2	TRBJ1-1	-	TGTGCCAGCAGCCAGACCCAGACAGGCAATCGTGAAGCTTTCTTT	CASSQTQTGNREAFF
-	TRBV4-2	TRBJ1-2	-	TGTGCCAGCAGCCAAGTCACCGGATTCTATGGCTACACCTTC	CASSQVTGFYGYTF
-	TRBV18	TRBJ1-1	-	TGTGCCAGCTCACGTGGGCCGGGAGAAGCTTTCTTT	CASSRGPGEAFF